What follows are 14 T cell receptor beta chains derived from one specimen sequenced in a study of identical twins. TCRdb reanalysed the 5' RACE reads using MiXCR and keeps one entry per CDR3 protein. The data contain some 200,000 distinct CDR3 sequences, around 6.9% of them singletons. This same sample was also part of a study on yellow fever vaccine responses in identical twins.

Sequenced material: memory (CD45RO+) T cells sorted from blood. These TCRs come from a woman aged 18-35 years in good health.

This clonotype was seen a few times. This rearrangement joins TRBV6-5 to TRBJ2-2, with TRBD1 matching 9 bases. Trimming cost V 4 bases and J 5 bases; bases outside gene matches: 5. CDR1 and CDR2 (germline): MNHEY, SVGAGI. The CDR3 spans 15 residues. CDR3 amino acids: CASSLTQGATGELFF. The CDR3 region has the DNA TGTGCCAGCAGTTTAACACAGGGGGCAACCGGGGAGCTGTTTTTT.

The sample holds a few counts of this clonotype. This rearrangement joins TRBV5-6 to TRBJ2-7, with D hard to call. Germline V gene lookup returns CDR1 SGHDT and CDR2 YYEEEE. CDR3 size: 12 residues. With 2 bases removed from V and 6 bases from J, the gap between germline ends came to 9 bases. CDR3 sequence: CASSLGRREQYF. The CDR3 DNA reads TGTGCCAGCAGCTTAGGACGTCGCGAGCAGTACTTC.

This chain links TRBV19 with TRBJ2-7, with TRBD2 identical over 8 bases. CDR3 length: 15 residues. The trim removed 4 bases at V and 0 bases at J, leaving 5 bases unmatched. The germline gives CDR1 LNHDA, CDR2 SQIVND (reference sequence). The CDR3 DNA reads as TGTGCCAGTAGTAGTAGCGGGAAGAGCTCCTACGAGCAGTACTTC. Its protein product is CASSSSGKSSYEQYF. The entire variable domain, with the rest obtained from reference TRBV19 and TRBJ2-7, is as follows: DGGITQSPKYLFRKEGQNVTLSCEQNLNHDAMYWYRQDPGQGLRLIYYSQIVNDFQKGDIAEGYSVSREKKESFPLTVTSAQKNPTAFYLCASSSSGKSSYEQYFGPGTRLTVT.

J is TRBJ2-1 and V is TRBV28; TRBD2 might be the D (5 bases). The CDR3 consists of 13 residues. Germline loops: CDR1 MDHEN, CDR2 SYDVKM. With 1 base removed from V and 7 bases from J, the gap between germline ends came to 8 bases. CDR3 region: CASSLSRTNEQFF. CDR3 coding DNA: TGTGCCAGCAGTTTATCACGGACTAATGAGCAGTTCTTC.

This chain joins TRBV4-1 and TRBJ2-1; TRBD2 might be the D (5 bases). Trimming left V 1 base short and J 0 bases short, with 13 bases between. Germline lookup yields CDR1 MGHRA and CDR2 YSYEKL. This CDR3 has 17 amino acids. In DNA, the CDR3 is TGCGCCAGCAGCCAAGGGCACCCAACTAGCTCCTACAATGAGCAGTTCTTC. Its protein is CASSQGHPTSSYNEQFF.

This clonotype was observed many times. The V gene is TRBV12-3 or TRBV12-4, the J gene TRBJ1-5, with D possibly matching TRBD1 (5 bases). The CDR3 loop spans 14 amino acids. V lost 2 bases to trimming and J lost 3 bases, with 8 bases between them. CDR3 sequence reads: CASSLLGANQPQHF. Written as DNA, the CDR3 is TGTGCCAGCAGTTTACTCGGGGCCAATCAGCCCCAGCATTTT.

In its sample, this clonotype was seen a few times. The CDR3 DNA follows: TGTGCCAGCACCTTAGCGGGGGGGCCAACAGATACGCAGTATTTT. Protein product: CASTLAGGPTDTQYF. This chain uses TRBV6-1 with TRBJ2-3, with TRBD2 identical over 11 bases. The CDR3 runs 15 residues. With 7 bases clipped from V and 3 bases from J, the junction kept 6 bases outside the gene matches. In germline, CDR1 is MNHNS, CDR2 SASEGT.

The chain has TRBV12-3 or TRBV12-4 and TRBJ1-2, with D tentatively TRBD1 (6 bases). The V end lost 1 base, the J end lost 7 bases, and 13 bases lay between the germline ends. The CDR3 is 14 amino acids. The CDR3: CASSLDWGAGGYTF. The DNA for the CDR3 is TGTGCCAGCAGTTTAGACTGGGGGGCTGGTGGCTACACCTTC.

This clonotype was recorded many times. V and J are TRBV25-1 and TRBJ2-2; perhaps TRBD2 as D (6 bases). CDR1 and CDR2 (germline): MGHDK, SYGVNS. V shed 1 base and J shed 1 base, with 10 bases lying between them. The CDR3 contains 16 residues. DNA for the CDR3: TGTGCCAGCAGTGAATGGACGGGGGAGAACACCGGGGAGCTGTTTTTT. This sequence encodes CASSEWTGENTGELFF.

The table lists this clonotype with a few counts. J is TRBJ1-5 and V is TRBV28; a possible D gene is TRBD1 (5 bases). V shed 2 bases and J shed 2 bases, with 16 bases lying between them. This CDR3 spans 17 amino acids. From germline, CDR1 is MDHEN and CDR2 SYDVKM. The CDR3 reads CASSLQLRQGGNQPQHF. The CDR3 region has the DNA TGTGCCAGCAGTTTACAACTCCGGCAGGGAGGCAATCAGCCCCAGCATTTT.

This clonotype was counted at least ten times. The J gene is TRBJ2-7, the V gene TRBV5-1, with D unresolved. Trimming removed 3 bases at V and 0 bases at J, with 16 bases between. The CDR3 has 16 residues. Germline V gives CDR1 SGHRS, CDR2 YFSETQ. The CDR3 region is CASSSDTRTSSYEQYF. CDR3 sequence (DNA): TGCGCCAGCAGCTCCGATACAAGAACAAGCTCCTACGAGCAGTACTTC.

This clonotype was recorded a few times. This sequence joins TRBV28 and TRBJ2-1; TRBD1 or TRBD2 may be the D gene (5 bases each). Trimming removed 3 bases from V and 7 bases from J, with 13 bases in between. This CDR3 region has 14 residues. Germline lookup yields CDR1 MDHEN and CDR2 SYDVKM. CDR3: CASSFPGPKNEQFF. In DNA, the CDR3 is TGTGCCAGCAGTTTTCCGGGACCGAAGAATGAGCAGTTCTTC. Together with reference TRBV28 and TRBJ2-1, the CDR3 gives the full variable domain: DVKVTQSSRYLVKRTGEKVFLECVQDMDHENMFWYRQDPGLGLRLIYFSYDVKMKEKGDIPEGYSVSREKKERFSLILESASTNQTSMYLCASSFPGPKNEQFFGPGTRLTVL.

This clonotype was counted at least ten times. The chain is built from TRBV3-1 and TRBJ2-1; weak D call: TRBD1 (6 bases). This CDR3 contains 16 residues. The germline V gene has CDR1 LGHDT and CDR2 YNNKEL (reference sequence). Trimming cost V 0 bases and J 2 bases, with 11 bases left between them. The chain's CDR3 is CASSQDAGAAYNEQFF. CDR3 nucleotide sequence: TGTGCCAGCAGCCAAGACGCAGGGGCCGCCTACAATGAGCAGTTCTTC.

This clonotype was picked up many times. This chain connects TRBV7-9 to TRBJ2-2; D remains ambiguous. The CDR3 consists of 12 residues. With 2 bases removed from V and 8 bases from J, the gap between germline ends came to 6 bases. CDR1 SEHNR and CDR2 FQNEAQ come from the germline V gene (reference sequence). This chain's CDR3 is CASSLMAGELFF. As DNA, the CDR3 is TGTGCCAGCAGCTTAATGGCTGGGGAGCTGTTTTTT.